These 10 T cell receptor beta chains came from one sample sequenced in a study of lymphopenia after photon versus proton radiotherapy. Profiling relied on immunoSEQ multiplex PCR, and the TCRdb table lists in-frame clones only, not all of them. In the table there are fewer than 45,000 clones, roughly 84% of which are singletons. Sequenced material: peripheral blood, taken from a patient treated with proton-based radiotherapy. All receptors come from a woman aged 70-85 years with pancreatic cancer. Some clones in this sample may be carry-over from other donors' samples.

The chain combines TRBV5-1 with TRBJ1-6, with unresolved D. The CDR3 contains 15 residues. V was cut by 5 bases and J by 9 bases, with 18 bases left in between. The germline V gene encodes CDR1 SGHRS and CDR2 YFSETQ. The CDR3, as DNA: TGCGCCAGCAGATACAGTCTTAATCACCCTTCACCCCTCCACTTT. Protein: CASRYSLNHPSPLHF.

The chain carries TRBV6-1 and TRBJ2-7; 7 bases match TRBD1. The CDR3 runs to 14 residues. The junction had 9 bases not matched to a gene; V was cut back by 6 bases and J by 4 bases. Germline V lookup: CDR1 MNHNS, CDR2 SASEGT. Here the CDR3 reads CASSGQVGPYEQYF. The CDR3 DNA reads TGTGCCAGCAGCGGACAGGTCGGACCTTACGAGCAGTACTTC.

The chain's CDR3 is CASSPSGTGNNQPQHF. CDR3 coding DNA: TGTGCCAGCAGCCCCTCCGGGACAGGGAACAATCAGCCCCAGCATTTT. V is TRBV7-9 and J is TRBJ1-5, with 9 positions matching TRBD1. From germline, CDR1 is SEHNR and CDR2 FQNEAQ (reference sequence). The CDR3 totals 16 residues. The V gene end was trimmed by 5 bases and the J gene end by 3 bases; junction bases not matched to a gene: 8.

V gene TRBV19 combines with J gene TRBJ1-5; 7 nucleotides agree with TRBD1. This CDR3 is 15 amino acids long. The germline V gene encodes CDR1 LNHDA and CDR2 SQIVND (reference sequence). V lost 5 bases and J lost 4; bases outside the gene matches: 8. The CDR3 DNA reads TGTGCCAGTAGTGTCCGGACAGGCCCTAATCAGCCCCAGCATTTT. It translates to CASSVRTGPNQPQHF.

The chain couples TRBV7-2 to TRBJ1-2, with TRBD1 identical over 8 bases. The CDR3 runs to 15 residues. Trimming took 4 bases from V and 3 from J; bases not matched to a gene: 7. Germline CDR1 is SGHTA and CDR2 is FQGNSA. The CDR3 region has the DNA TGTGCCAGCAGCTCGACAGGGGATTCGTACTATGGCTACACCTTC. Its protein product is CASSSTGDSYYGYTF.

This chain links TRBV29-1 with TRBJ2-5, with 10 positions matching TRBD1. CDR1 is SQVTM, CDR2 ANQGSEA, per germline. Trimming removed 7 bases from V and 4 bases from J; junction bases left unmatched: 12. CDR3 size: 15 residues. CDR3 DNA: TGCAGCGGCCAGATTGGGACAGGGGCTGGAGAGACCCAGTACTTC. Translated, it gives CSGQIGTGAGETQYF.

J is TRBJ2-1 and V is TRBV5-1; 9 bases are shared with TRBD1. The CDR3 covers 19 residues. V lost 4 bases to trimming and J lost 5 bases; unmatched junction nucleotides: 19. Germline V gives CDR1 SGHRS, CDR2 YFSETQ. The CDR3 here is CASSTQGASAGQGHNEQFF. The DNA of the CDR3 is TGCGCCAGCAGCACACAGGGGGCATCGGCTGGACAGGGACACAATGAGCAGTTCTTC.

This clone has only one observation. The chain carries TRBV19 and TRBJ1-5; 10 bases are a match to TRBD1. The CDR3 spans 16 residues. With 3 bases clipped from V and 4 bases from J, the junction kept 6 bases outside the gene matches. Germline V gene lookup returns CDR1 LNHDA and CDR2 SQIVND (reference sequence). DNA for the CDR3: TGTGCCAGTAGTATGCTCGGACAGGGGGGGAATCAGCCCCAGCATTTT. This sequence encodes CASSMLGQGGNQPQHF.

This clone occurred a few times. DNA of the CDR3: TGTGCCAGCAGCGTTTCTATAGGAGGGGAACGAGGCTACACCTTC. Residues: CASSVSIGGERGYTF. The chain carries TRBV9 and TRBJ1-2, with D perhaps matching TRBD1 (5 bases). The CDR3 contains 15 residues. Germline lookup yields CDR1 SGDLS and CDR2 YYNGEE. V was pared by 2 bases and J by 8 bases, with 19 bases between. Together with reference TRBV9 and TRBJ1-2, the CDR3 gives the full variable domain: DSGVTQTPKHLITATGQRVTLRCSPRSGDLSVYWYQQSLDQGLQFLIQYYNGEERAKGNILERFSAQQFPDLHSELNLSSLELGDSALYFCASSVSIGGERGYTFGSGTRLTVV.

V usage is TRBV9 and J usage is TRBJ2-1; 10 bases line up with TRBD2. This CDR3 region has 16 residues. Per germline, CDR1 SGDLS and CDR2 YYNGEE. V was clipped by 0 bases and J by 10 bases; unmatched bases: 10. CDR3 sequence reads: CASSVVQREGLKEQFF. In DNA, the CDR3 is TGTGCCAGCAGCGTAGTACAGCGGGAGGGCCTCAAAGAGCAGTTCTTC.